What follows are 11 T cell receptor beta chains derived from one specimen sequenced in a study of response to subunit inactivated influenza vaccine. MiXCR, applied by TCRdb to the RT-PCR reads, yields one record per CDR3 protein. The data hold 180,000 or so distinct CDR3 sequences, with approximately 12% observed a single time. This sample was also put to use in a study of T cells expressing NK-cell markers. That source reports: 5'RACE template switching with UMIs produced the TCR beta cDNA.

The sequencing used CD8+ T cells sorted from PBMCs, collected roughly 12 days after vaccination. The receptors originated from a man aged 50 to 60 who received an inactivated influenza vaccine.

This clonotype was counted at least ten times. The CDR3 DNA is TGTGCCAGCAGCCCCCTCCAGGGATACTCCTACAATGAGCAGTTCTTC. Translating gives CASSPLQGYSYNEQFF. V gene TRBV3-1 combines with J gene TRBJ2-1; perhaps TRBD1 as D (5 bases). Germline V lookup: CDR1 LGHDT, CDR2 YNNKEL (reference sequence). Trimming removed 4 bases from V and 0 bases from J, with 13 bases in between. The CDR3 has 16 amino acids.

This sequence joins TRBV12-3 or TRBV12-4 and TRBJ2-1, with 9 bases identical to TRBD1. The CDR3 is made up of 11 amino acids. Germline trimming cut 9 bases from V and 10 bases from J; bases unmatched to any gene: 4. Here the CDR3 reads CASYTGGEQFF. The CDR3 DNA follows: TGTGCCAGTTATACAGGGGGCGAGCAGTTCTTC.

Many counts were recorded for this clonotype. This chain links TRBV5-1 with TRBJ2-2; D possibly corresponds to TRBD1 (6 bases). Germline loops: CDR1 SGHRS, CDR2 YFSETQ. V was trimmed by 0 bases and J by 5 bases, leaving 20 bases between them. This CDR3 is built from 18 residues. DNA of the CDR3: TGCGCCAGCAGCTTGGGGCCTTTTCGGCAGGGGCCGACCGGGGAGCTGTTTTTT. Its protein product is CASSLGPFRQGPTGELFF.

CDR3: CASSLQGPGGYGYTF. DNA for the CDR3: TGTGCCAGCAGCTTACAGGGTCCAGGTGGCTATGGCTACACCTTC. The chain joins TRBV7-8 to TRBJ1-2; tentative D call: TRBD1 (5 bases). The CDR3 covers 15 residues. Per the germline V gene, CDR1 is SGHVS and CDR2 is FQNEAQ. Trimming removed 2 bases from V and 4 bases from J, with 14 bases in between.

Many counts were recorded for this clonotype. For the CDR3, the DNA is TGCAGTGCGTTAGCGGGAGGGCCCACCGGGGAGCTGTTTTTT. It specifies CSALAGGPTGELFF. The chain combines TRBV20-1 with TRBJ2-2, with 11 bases fitting TRBD2. The V gene end was trimmed by 6 bases and the J gene end by 4 bases; junction bases not matched to a gene: 4. Per the germline V gene, CDR1 is DFQATT and CDR2 is SNEGSKA (reference sequence). There are 14 residues in the CDR3.

The table lists this clonotype with a few counts. The CDR3 loop is CASSLWTGENEQYF. CDR3 in DNA: TGTGCCAGCAGCCTCTGGACAGGGGAAAACGAGCAGTACTTC. The chain couples TRBV11-2 to TRBJ2-7, with TRBD1 matching over 9 bases. This CDR3 is 14 amino acids long. Unmatched junction bases numbered 7, after V lost 5 bases and J lost 5 bases. CDR1 and CDR2 (germline): SGHAT, FQNNGV.

The CDR3 loop is CASSQDTDWDTQYF. The CDR3 nucleotides are TGCGCCAGCAGCCAAGATACCGATTGGGATACGCAGTATTTT. The chain has TRBV4-3 and TRBJ2-3, with D unresolved. The CDR3 length is 14 residues. Per the germline V gene, CDR1 is LGHNA and CDR2 is YSLEER. Trimming cost V 0 bases and J 6 bases, with 10 bases left between them.

The chain links TRBV12-3 or TRBV12-4 to TRBJ2-1, with D hard to call. This CDR3 has 16 residues. The V gene lost 2 bases and the J gene lost 0 bases, with 11 bases spanning the gap. The CDR3: CASSLNWGSSYNEQFF. CDR3 DNA: TGTGCCAGCAGTTTAAATTGGGGTAGCTCCTACAATGAGCAGTTCTTC.

There are many counts of this clonotype. This chain joins TRBV14 and TRBJ2-1; maybe TRBD2 (6 bases). V was cut by 2 bases and J by 0 bases, with 8 bases left in between. The length of the CDR3 is 15 residues. Germline V CDR1 and CDR2: SGHDN, FVKESK. The CDR3, as DNA: TGTGCCAGCAGCCAACCCGGGAGCTCCTACAATGAGCAGTTCTTC. Residues: CASSQPGSSYNEQFF. Variable domain in full (rest from reference TRBV14 and TRBJ2-1): EAGVTQFPSHSVIEKGQTVTLRCDPISGHDNLYWYRRVMGKEIKFLLHFVKESKQDESGMPNNRFLAERTGGTYSTLKVQPAELEDSGVYFCASSQPGSSYNEQFFGPGTRLTVL.

This clonotype was recorded a few times. The V call is TRBV5-1, the J call TRBJ2-7; a possible D gene is TRBD1 (6 bases). CDR3 length: 15 residues. Trimming removed 4 bases from V and 3 bases from J, with 17 bases in between. Germline V gene data show CDR1 as SGHRS and CDR2 as YFSETQ. The CDR3 region is CASSTSTGTFYEQYF. In DNA form, the CDR3 reads TGCGCCAGCAGCACTTCGACAGGTACCTTCTACGAGCAGTACTTC.

This clonotype has only a few counts. V gene TRBV7-9 combines with J gene TRBJ2-1; no reliable D call. The CDR3 has 10 amino acids. CDR1 SEHNR and CDR2 FQNEAQ come from the germline V gene (reference sequence). Trimming cost V 6 bases and J 8 bases, with 5 bases left between them. The CDR3 DNA sequence: TGTGCCAGCAGGAAGGATGAGCAGTTCTTC. Amino acid sequence: CASRKDEQFF.